Each of the 8 T cell receptor beta chains below was sequenced from the same sample in a study of T cell repertoires in cytomegalovirus infection. TCRdb ran MiXCR on the reads and lists one entry per CDR3 protein. The sample includes about 180,000 distinct CDR3 sequences, about 15% of them seen just once. Sequenced material: PBMCs. These receptor sequences come from a human donor in good health (CMV status not recorded). Some clones in this sample may be carry-over from other donors' samples.

Many counts were recorded for this clonotype. CDR3 in DNA: TGTGCCAGCAGCTCGCAGGGACGCCATCAGCCCCAGCATTTT. This codes for CASSSQGRHQPQHF. This chain joins TRBV7-3 and TRBJ1-5; tentatively, D is TRBD1 (5 bases). Trimming pared 4 bases from V and 5 bases from J, leaving 12 bases between. Germline-derived CDR1 and CDR2 are SGHTA and FQGTGA. The CDR3 spans 14 residues.

This clonotype was seen repeatedly, ten times or more. The V gene is TRBV7-3, the J gene TRBJ2-3, with 8 bases aligning to TRBD2. Looked up from germline, CDR1 is SGHTA and CDR2 is FQGTGA. The CDR3 is 15 residues long. V shed 5 bases and J 4 bases; nucleotides not matched to a gene: 8. The CDR3 sequence is CASSQSGGKADTQYF. CDR3 nucleotide sequence: TGTGCCAGCAGCCAGAGCGGGGGTAAGGCAGATACGCAGTATTTT.

This CDR3 is CASRFERTLNTEAFF. The CDR3 bases are TGTGCCAGCAGATTTGAAAGGACGCTGAACACTGAAGCTTTCTTT. The V gene is TRBV28, the J gene TRBJ1-1, with no clear D. Trimming took off 6 bases at V and 0 bases at J, with 14 bases between the two ends. Germline V gene data show CDR1 as MDHEN and CDR2 as SYDVKM. CDR3 length: 15 residues.

This clonotype has ten or more counts. The chain has TRBV6-5 and TRBJ2-3; D call uncertain. The CDR3 loop spans 14 amino acids. Germline loops: CDR1 MNHEY, CDR2 SVGAGI. Trimming pared 2 bases from V and 0 bases from J, leaving 6 bases between. The CDR3 DNA sequence: TGTGCCAGCAGTTACCAGTTTAGCACAGATACGCAGTATTTT. Protein: CASSYQFSTDTQYF.

The rearrangement joins TRBV5-1 to TRBJ1-1, with 7 bases aligning to TRBD1. This CDR3 spans 15 amino acids. Unmatched junction bases numbered 11, after V lost 5 bases and J lost 4 bases. Germline CDR1 is SGHRS and CDR2 is YFSETQ. Here the CDR3 reads CASSFTGVDSTEAFF. The CDR3 coding sequence is TGCGCCAGCAGTTTTACAGGGGTAGACTCCACTGAAGCTTTCTTT. The full variable domain, its missing parts supplied by reference TRBV5-1 and TRBJ1-1, is KAGVTQTPRYLIKTRGQQVTLSCSPISGHRSVSWYQQTPGQGLQFLFEYFSETQRNKGNFPGRFSGRQFSNSRSEMNVSTLELGDSALYLCASSFTGVDSTEAFFGQGTRLTVV.

This clonotype showed up just a few times. V usage is TRBV19 and J usage is TRBJ2-1, with D maybe TRBD1 (6 bases). This CDR3 is built from 17 residues. V gave up 5 bases and J gave up 2 bases, with 19 bases separating them. The V gene's germline CDR1 is LNHDA and CDR2 SQIVND (reference sequence). Here the CDR3 reads CASSFSHQGTPYNEQFF. Here the CDR3 DNA reads TGTGCCAGTAGTTTCTCTCACCAGGGGACCCCCTACAATGAGCAGTTCTTC.

The chain is built from TRBV4-1 and TRBJ1-2; D is ambiguous. CDR3 size: 14 residues. From germline, CDR1 is MGHRA and CDR2 YSYEKL. V lost 0 bases, J lost 4 bases, and 9 bases lay in between. For the CDR3, the DNA is TGCGCCAGCAGCCAAGAGGGTCACAGCTATGGCTACACCTTC. Amino acid sequence: CASSQEGHSYGYTF.

This clonotype was counted a few times. The chain couples TRBV28 to TRBJ1-1; 8 nucleotides agree with TRBD1. Germline V gives CDR1 MDHEN, CDR2 SYDVKM. CDR3 length: 17 amino acids. Losses at the gene ends were 6 bases for V and 0 bases for J; bases not matched to a gene: 12. CDR3 DNA: TGTGCCAGCAGCCCCTTCGGGACAGGAATTATGAACACTGAAGCTTTCTTT. Translating gives CASSPFGTGIMNTEAFF.